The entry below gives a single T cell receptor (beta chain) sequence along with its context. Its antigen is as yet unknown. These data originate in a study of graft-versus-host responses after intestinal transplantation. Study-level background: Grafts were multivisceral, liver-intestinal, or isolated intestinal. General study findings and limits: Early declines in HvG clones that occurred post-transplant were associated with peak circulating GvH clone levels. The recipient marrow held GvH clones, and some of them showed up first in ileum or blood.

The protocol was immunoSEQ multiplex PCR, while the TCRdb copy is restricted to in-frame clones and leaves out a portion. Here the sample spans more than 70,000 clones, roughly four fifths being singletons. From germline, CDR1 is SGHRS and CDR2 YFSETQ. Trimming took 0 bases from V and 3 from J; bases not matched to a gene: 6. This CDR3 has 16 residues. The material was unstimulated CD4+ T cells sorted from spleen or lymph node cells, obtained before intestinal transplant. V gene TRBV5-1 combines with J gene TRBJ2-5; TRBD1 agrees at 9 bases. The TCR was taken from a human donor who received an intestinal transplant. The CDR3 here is CASSLGDRGGEETQYF. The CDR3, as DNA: TGCGCCAGCAGCTTGGGCGACAGGGGGGGGGAAGAGACCCAGTACTTC.